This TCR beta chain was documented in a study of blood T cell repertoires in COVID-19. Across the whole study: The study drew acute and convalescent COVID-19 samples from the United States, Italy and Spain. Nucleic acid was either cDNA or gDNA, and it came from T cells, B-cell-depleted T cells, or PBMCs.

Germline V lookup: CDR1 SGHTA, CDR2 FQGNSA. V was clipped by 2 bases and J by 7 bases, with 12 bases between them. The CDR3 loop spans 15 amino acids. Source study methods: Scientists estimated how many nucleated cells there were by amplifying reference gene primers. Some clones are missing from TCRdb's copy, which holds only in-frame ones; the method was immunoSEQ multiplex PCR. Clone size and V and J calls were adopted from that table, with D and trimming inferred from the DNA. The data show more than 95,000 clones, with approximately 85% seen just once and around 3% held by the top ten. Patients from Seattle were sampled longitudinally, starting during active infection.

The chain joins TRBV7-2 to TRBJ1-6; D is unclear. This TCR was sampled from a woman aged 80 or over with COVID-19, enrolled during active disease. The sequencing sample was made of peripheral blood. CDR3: CASSLNLPWNSPLHF. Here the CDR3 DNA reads TGTGCCAGCAGCTTAAACCTACCCTGGAATTCACCCCTCCACTTT.